Listed here is a single TCR beta chain. Its matching antigen is unknown. The entry originates in a study of cytomegalovirus exposure and HLA in healthy donors. 13 Jbeta primers and 60 Vbeta primers were used for the PCR. Here immunoSEQ multiplex PCR was the method, and the copy in TCRdb shows in-frame clones only, minus some. Of about 130,000 clones in the sample, 77% were seen once. Points from the study as a whole: The likely explanation for a cluster of highly shared sequence variants was sequencing artifact. Versus the approximately 700-donor mean, an Asian-associated ancestry cluster reportedly showed fewer N-insertions in a later analysis. Reports state that TCR beta sequences accurately predicted most subjects' HLA-A and HLA-B alleles. Researchers reported that three CMV-associated chains were confirmed in vitro as CMV antigen-specific.

Germline assignment: CDR1 SGHRS and CDR2 YFSETQ. V lost 1 base to trimming and J lost 7 bases, with 12 bases between them. This CDR3 contains 15 residues. The sample taken for sequencing was PBMCs. This chain connects TRBV5-1 to TRBJ1-6, with D possibly matching TRBD1 (5 bases). The receptor's source is a male donor in good health and CMV-seropositive. The CDR3 bases are TGCGCCAGCAGCTTGTACGGGGGGGAAAATTCACCCCTCCACTTT. It specifies CASSLYGGENSPLHF.